A single sample gave rise to the 13 T cell receptor beta chains below, sequenced in a study of T cell repertoires in aging, cancer and after chemotherapy. TCR beta rearrangements were amplified from peripheral blood genomic DNA. TRB rearrangements spanning V, D and J were amplified using mixed TRB-A/B primers. TCRdb reprocessed the multiplex PCR reads via MiXCR and lists one record per CDR3 protein. The top ten clones hold over 11% of a sample with some 2,500 distinct CDR3 sequences, approximately 23% of them seen once. The source material was blood. All receptors derive from a human donor with a solid tumor.

By sample share, this clonotype is medium-sized. Its ends do not fully match the called genes, so a read error is possible. This chain joins TRBV6-6 and TRBJ1-2; 11 bases are a match to TRBD1. CDR3 length equals 15 residues. Germline V gene sequence: CDR1 MNHNY, CDR2 SVGAGI (reference sequence). The CDR3 DNA reads as TGTGCCAGCAGATACTCTGGACAGGGGGCGGATGGCTACACCTTC. Encoded protein: CASRYSGQGADGYTF.

This clonotype was observed once. The chain has TRBV6-4 and TRBJ2-7; 11 bases align to TRBD2. Germline loops: CDR1 MRHNA, CDR2 SNTAGT. CDR3 size: 14 residues. V shed 6 bases, J shed 5 bases, and the junction held 6 bases outside the gene matches. This chain's CDR3 is CASRPGTSGDEQYF. The CDR3, as DNA: TGTGCCAGCAGACCCGGGACTAGCGGTGACGAGCAGTACTTC.

This sequence joins TRBV24-1 and TRBJ2-5, with 13 bases matching TRBD2. Per germline, CDR1 KGHDR and CDR2 SFDVKD. The CDR3 length is 16 residues. V lost 3 bases and J lost 7; bases outside the gene matches: 7. The CDR3: CATSDRTSGSVRTQYF. In DNA form, the CDR3 reads TGTGCCACCAGTGATCGGACTAGCGGGAGTGTTCGGACCCAGTACTTC.

For this clonotype: This may come from a read error, since a much larger clone is one base off. This sequence joins TRBV30 and TRBJ1-6; no definite D call. This CDR3 has 14 residues. The germline CDR1 and CDR2 sequences are GTSNPN and SVGIG (reference sequence). CDR3 sequence (DNA): TGTGCCTGGAGTTTCAGCTCCTGTAATTCACCCCTCCACTTT. Protein: CAWSFSSCNSPLHF.

In its sample, this clonotype ranks as medium-sized (0.01 to 0.1%). The chain employs TRBV5-6 and TRBJ2-7; 7 bases fit TRBD2. This CDR3 region has 17 residues. V trimming: 0 bases; J trimming: 0 bases; junction bases outside the gene matches: 9. In germline, CDR1 is SGHDT, CDR2 YYEEEE. The CDR3 loop is CASSLGLGGEYSYEQYF. CDR3 sequence (DNA): TGTGCCAGCAGCTTGGGCTTGGGGGGGGAATACTCCTACGAGCAGTACTTC.

V gene TRBV6-5 combines with J gene TRBJ2-2, with 7 bases that match TRBD2. V shed 0 bases, J shed 4 bases, and the junction held 2 bases outside the gene matches. The CDR3 is 15 residues long. The germline CDR1 and CDR2 sequences are MNHEY and SVGAGI. CDR3 sequence: CASSYSTSSTGELFF. In DNA form, the CDR3 reads TGTGCCAGCAGTTACTCGACTAGCAGCACCGGGGAGCTGTTTTTT.

The chain has TRBV19 and TRBJ2-7; TRBD2 agrees at 10 bases. Germline trimming cut 3 bases from V and 5 bases from J; bases unmatched to any gene: 7. The CDR3 contains 15 residues. In germline, CDR1 is LNHDA, CDR2 SQIVND (reference sequence). In DNA, the CDR3 is TGTGCCAGTAGTATGGCTAGCGGGAGTGTGGACGAGCAGTACTTC. Its translation: CASSMASGSVDEQYF.

By share, this clonotype counts as medium-sized. The chain carries TRBV15 and TRBJ1-2, with D tentatively TRBD1 (5 bases). The germline gives CDR1 LNHNV, CDR2 YYDKDF (reference sequence). Deletions cut 0 bases from V and 6 bases from J, with 8 bases between. CDR3 size: 13 residues. In DNA form, the CDR3 reads TGTGCCACCAGCAGAGAAGGGGATGATGGCTACACCTTC. It translates to CATSREGDDGYTF.

This clonotype is deemed medium-sized. The rearrangement uses TRBV18 and TRBJ1-5; a weak D match, TRBD1 (6 bases). The CDR3 runs 14 residues. Germline V gives CDR1 KGHSH, CDR2 LQKENI. Trimming took off 6 bases at V and 5 bases at J, with 14 bases between the two ends. The CDR3 here is CASSSGTSDQPQHF. CDR3 coding DNA: TGTGCCAGCTCCTCCGGGACAAGCGATCAGCCCCAGCATTTT. Full variable domain (missing parts from reference TRBV18 and TRBJ1-5): NAGVMQNPRHLVRRRGQEARLRCSPMKGHSHVYWYRQLPEEGLKFMVYLQKENIIDESGMPKERFSAEFPKEGPSILRIQQVVRGDSAAYFCASSSGTSDQPQHFGDGTRLSIL.

V gene TRBV5-1 combines with J gene TRBJ1-1, with unresolved D. This CDR3 region has 12 residues. Germline CDR1 SGHRS, CDR2 YFSETQ. The V end lost 4 bases, the J end lost 1 base, and 5 bases lay between the germline ends. This CDR3 is CASSVGNTEAFF. In nucleotides, the CDR3 is TGCGCCAGCAGCGTAGGGAACACTGAAGCTTTCTTT.

This clonotype is medium-sized (0.01 to 0.1%). The J gene is TRBJ1-1, the V gene TRBV19; D unclear. This CDR3 comprises 13 residues. Germline CDR1 is LNHDA and CDR2 is SQIVND (reference sequence). The V end lost 5 bases, the J end lost 3 bases, and 10 bases lay between the germline ends. CDR3 coding DNA: TGTGCCAGTAGTTGGCAGCAATACACTGAAGCTTTCTTT. Protein product: CASSWQQYTEAFF.

By sample fraction, this clonotype is medium-sized (0.01 to 0.1%). The V call is TRBV12-3 or TRBV12-4, the J call TRBJ1-5; the D is unclear. The CDR3 loop spans 14 amino acids. V shed 9 bases and J shed 6 bases, with 18 bases lying between them. This CDR3 is CASSLGAGSQPQHF. In DNA form, the CDR3 reads TGTGCCAGTTCCTTGGGCGCGGGTTCTCAGCCCCAGCATTTT.

In its sample, this clonotype ranks as medium-sized. This chain uses TRBV19 with TRBJ1-1, with 9 nucleotides matching TRBD1. Per the germline V gene, CDR1 is LNHDA and CDR2 is SQIVND (reference sequence). V gave up 6 bases and J gave up 5 bases; unmatched junction bases: 7. CDR3 length: 14 residues. The CDR3 loop is CASRPGTGNTEAFF. DNA of the CDR3: TGTGCCAGTAGACCCGGGACAGGGAATACTGAAGCTTTCTTT.